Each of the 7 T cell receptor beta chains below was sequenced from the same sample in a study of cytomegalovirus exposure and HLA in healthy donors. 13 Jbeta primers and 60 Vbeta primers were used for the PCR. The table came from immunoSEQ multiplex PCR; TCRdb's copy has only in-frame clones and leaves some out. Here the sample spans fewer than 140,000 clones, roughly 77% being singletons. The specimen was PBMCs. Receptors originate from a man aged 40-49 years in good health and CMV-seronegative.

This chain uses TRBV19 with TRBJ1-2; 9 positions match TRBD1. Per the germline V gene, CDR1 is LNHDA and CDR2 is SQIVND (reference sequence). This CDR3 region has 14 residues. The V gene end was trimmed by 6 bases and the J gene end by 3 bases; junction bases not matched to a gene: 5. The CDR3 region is CASRDRGNDYGYTF. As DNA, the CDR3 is TGTGCCAGTAGGGACAGGGGAAATGACTATGGCTACACCTTC.

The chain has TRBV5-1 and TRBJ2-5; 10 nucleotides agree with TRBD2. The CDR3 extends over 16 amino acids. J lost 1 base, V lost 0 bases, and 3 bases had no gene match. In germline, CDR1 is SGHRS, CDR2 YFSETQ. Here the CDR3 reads CASSLGPSGGQETQYF. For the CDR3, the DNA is TGCGCCAGCAGCTTGGGGCCTAGCGGGGGCCAAGAGACCCAGTACTTC.

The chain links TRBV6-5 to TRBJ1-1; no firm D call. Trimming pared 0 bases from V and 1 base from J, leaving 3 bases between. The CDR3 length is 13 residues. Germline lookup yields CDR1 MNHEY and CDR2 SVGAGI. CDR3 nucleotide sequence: TGTGCCAGCAGTTACTCACAGAACACTGAAGCTTTCTTT. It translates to CASSYSQNTEAFF.

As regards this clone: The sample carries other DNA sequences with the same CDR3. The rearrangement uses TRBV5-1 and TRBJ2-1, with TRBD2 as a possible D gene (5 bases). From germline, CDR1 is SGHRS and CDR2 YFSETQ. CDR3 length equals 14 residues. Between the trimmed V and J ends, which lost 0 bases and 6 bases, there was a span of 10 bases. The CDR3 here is CASSLVAGSNEQFF. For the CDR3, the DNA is TGCGCCAGCAGCTTGGTGGCGGGTTCCAATGAGCAGTTCTTC.

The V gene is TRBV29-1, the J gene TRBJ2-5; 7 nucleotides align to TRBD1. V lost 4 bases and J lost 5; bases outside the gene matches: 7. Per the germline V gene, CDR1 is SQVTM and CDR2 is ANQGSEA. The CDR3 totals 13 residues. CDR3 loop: CSVGGGATETQYF. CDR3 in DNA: TGCAGCGTTGGAGGGGGCGCAACCGAGACCCAGTACTTC. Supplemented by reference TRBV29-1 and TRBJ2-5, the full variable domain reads SAVISQKPSRDICQRGTSLTIQCQVDSQVTMMFWYRQQPGQSLTLIATANQGSEATYESGFVIDKFPISRPNLTFSTLTVSNMSPEDSSIYLCSVGGGATETQYFGPGTRLLVL.

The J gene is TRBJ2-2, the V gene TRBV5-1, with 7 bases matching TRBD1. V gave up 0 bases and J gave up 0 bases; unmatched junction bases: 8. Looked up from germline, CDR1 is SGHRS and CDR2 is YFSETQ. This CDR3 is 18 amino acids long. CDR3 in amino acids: CASSLGTGGSPNTGELFF. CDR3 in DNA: TGCGCCAGCAGCTTGGGGACAGGAGGTTCCCCGAACACCGGGGAGCTGTTTTTT.

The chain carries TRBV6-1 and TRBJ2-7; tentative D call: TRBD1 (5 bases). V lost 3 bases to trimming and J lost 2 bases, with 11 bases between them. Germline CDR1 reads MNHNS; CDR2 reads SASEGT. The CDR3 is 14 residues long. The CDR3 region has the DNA TGTGCCAGCAGTGACCGAAGGGGAACCTACGAGCAGTACTTC. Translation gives CASSDRRGTYEQYF.